The 15 T cell receptor beta chains below were found in one sample sequenced in a study of blood T cell repertoires in COVID-19. The repertoire was sequenced with immunoSEQ multiplex PCR; TCRdb's copy has only in-frame clones and lacks some. Of about 63,000 clones in the sample, 88% were seen once. Sequenced sample: peripheral blood. Source of these receptors: a human donor in a cohort sampled during active COVID-19.

J is TRBJ2-2 and V is TRBV7-9, with D perhaps matching TRBD2 (5 bases). Trimming took 11 bases from V and 1 from J, leaving 11 bases between them. The germline gives CDR1 SEHNR, CDR2 FQNEAQ (reference sequence). The CDR3 has 13 residues. In DNA form, the CDR3 reads TGTGCCGGAGGACGGGAGAACACCGGGGAGCTGTTTTTT. It codes for CAGGRENTGELFF.

This sequence joins TRBV21-1 and TRBJ2-7; the table assigns TRBD2, which was not confirmed against the DNA. TRBV21-1 is described as a pseudogene. The CDR3 loop spans 14 amino acids. CDR3 nucleotide sequence: TGTGCCAGCAGCAAAACCCGGGACTACCTGATGGGGTACTTC. It translates to CASSKTRDYLMGYF.

The CDR3 DNA follows: TGTGCCAGCAGCCTAGGACAGGGGGCTATGGCTTTCTTT. It translates to CASSLGQGAMAFF. V gene TRBV6-2 or TRBV6-3 combines with J gene TRBJ1-1; 11 bases are a match to TRBD1. Losses at the gene ends were 6 bases for V and 11 bases for J; bases not matched to a gene: 8. This CDR3 spans 13 amino acids. The V gene's germline CDR1 is MNHEY and CDR2 SVGEGT.

The chain couples TRBV6-4 to TRBJ2-3; D is possibly TRBD2 (5 bases). Trimming took off 2 bases at V and 6 bases at J, with 9 bases between the two ends. Germline-derived CDR1 and CDR2 are MRHNA and SNTAGT. This CDR3 region has 13 residues. CDR3 region: CASSDQSGDTQYF. The DNA of the CDR3 is TGTGCCAGCAGTGACCAAAGCGGTGATACGCAGTATTTT.

A few counts support this clone. The rearrangement joins TRBV2 to TRBJ1-1; D perhaps matches TRBD1 (6 bases). Germline CDR1 SNHLY, CDR2 FYNNEI. This CDR3 is 15 amino acids long. The V end lost 2 bases, the J end lost 10 bases, and 20 bases lay between the germline ends. The chain's CDR3 is CASSENPLDGQRAFF. In DNA form, the CDR3 reads TGTGCCAGCAGTGAAAACCCGCTCGATGGACAGCGAGCTTTCTTT. The variable domain in full, completed from reference TRBV2 and TRBJ1-1, reads EPEVTQTPSHQVTQMGQEVILRCVPISNHLYFYWYRQILGQKVEFLVSFYNNEISEKSEIFDDQFSVERPDGSNFTLKIRSTKLEDSAMYFCASSENPLDGQRAFFGQGTRLTVV.

The chain joins TRBV7-9 to TRBJ2-1, with 10 nucleotides matching TRBD2. CDR1 SEHNR and CDR2 FQNEAQ come from the germline V gene (reference sequence). The V and J ends lost 2 bases and 2 bases, in that order; junction bases with no gene match: 0. The CDR3 length is 15 residues. The CDR3 region is CASSLLAGAYNEQFF. The CDR3 DNA reads TGTGCCAGCAGCTTACTAGCGGGGGCCTACAATGAGCAGTTCTTC.

V usage is TRBV27 and J usage is TRBJ2-1; TRBD1 agrees at 7 bases. CDR3 length: 14 amino acids. J was trimmed by 4 bases and V by 4 bases; bases with no gene match: 4. Germline lookup yields CDR1 MNHEY and CDR2 SMNVEV (reference sequence). This CDR3 is CASSYGTVYNEQFF. CDR3 bases: TGTGCCAGCAGTTACGGGACAGTGTACAATGAGCAGTTCTTC.

This chain links TRBV11-2 with TRBJ1-1; D perhaps matches TRBD1 (6 bases). The CDR3 sequence is 16 residues long. V lost 1 base, J lost 1 base, and 13 bases lay in between. Germline V gene data show CDR1 as SGHAT and CDR2 as FQNNGV. The DNA of the CDR3 is TGTGCCAGCAGCTTAGTCTTCAAGACAGGGAACACTGAAGCTTTCTTT. Translated, it gives CASSLVFKTGNTEAFF.

This chain joins TRBV10-3 and TRBJ2-5, with a tentative D call TRBD2 (6 bases). V was pared by 0 bases and J by 6 bases, with 11 bases between. The CDR3 totals 14 residues. Germline V gene data show CDR1 as ENHRY and CDR2 as SYGVKD. The CDR3 DNA follows: TGTGCCATCAGTGAGTCGACGGGGAGGAAGACCCAGTACTTC. It encodes CAISESTGRKTQYF.

The chain employs TRBV18 and TRBJ2-3; TRBD1 matches 9 bases. This CDR3 comprises 15 residues. Germline CDR1 and CDR2: KGHSH and LQKENI. V was clipped by 3 bases and J by 5 bases; unmatched bases: 6. In nucleotides, the CDR3 is TGTGCCAGCTCACCGATCGGGACAGGGTTAGATACGCAGTATTTT. Its translation: CASSPIGTGLDTQYF.

This chain links TRBV6-2 or TRBV6-3 with TRBJ2-1, with D perhaps TRBD1 (7 bases). Germline assignment: CDR1 MNHEY and CDR2 SVGEGT. The CDR3 is 16 residues long. Trimming removed 2 bases at V and 0 bases at J, with 11 bases between. CDR3 nucleotides: TGTGCCAGCAGTTACCCCCAGGGGGGCTCCTACAATGAGCAGTTCTTC. Its translation: CASSYPQGGSYNEQFF.

This chain uses TRBV18 with TRBJ1-2; the match to TRBD1 covers 10 bases. Trimming took 3 bases from V and 4 from J; bases not matched to a gene: 5. The CDR3 is 15 amino acids. Germline V gene data show CDR1 as KGHSH and CDR2 as LQKENI. The CDR3 here is CASSPGQGTVYGYTF. The CDR3 region has the DNA TGTGCCAGCTCACCGGGACAGGGGACTGTCTATGGCTACACCTTC.

V gene TRBV18 combines with J gene TRBJ2-7, with 7 bases identical to TRBD2. This CDR3 comprises 17 residues. After removal of 0 bases from V and 3 bases from J, the junction contained 11 bases not matched to a gene. Germline V CDR1 and CDR2: KGHSH, LQKENI. CDR3 sequence: CASSPPDRSGPLYEQYF. In DNA, the CDR3 is TGTGCCAGCTCACCACCGGATCGTAGCGGGCCCCTCTACGAGCAGTACTTC.

V usage is TRBV18 and J usage is TRBJ1-5, with D unresolved. CDR1 and CDR2 (germline): KGHSH, LQKENI. There are 15 residues in the CDR3. Trimming cost V 3 bases and J 4 bases, with 13 bases left between them. In DNA, the CDR3 is TGTGCCAGCTCACCCGGGGAAGGACGGAATCAGCCCCAGCATTTT. This codes for CASSPGEGRNQPQHF.

The chain links TRBV7-8 to TRBJ2-7; 9 bases match TRBD2. Germline V gene data show CDR1 as SGHVS and CDR2 as FQNEAQ. The CDR3 sequence is 15 residues long. After removal of 4 bases from V and 4 bases from J, the junction contained 8 bases not matched to a gene. The CDR3 loop is CASSSNGGRGYEQYF. DNA of the CDR3: TGTGCCAGCAGCTCCAATGGCGGGAGGGGTTACGAGCAGTACTTC.